This TCR beta chain stems from a study of shared clonotypes between healthy human individuals. Deep level was the assay's run setting. Clones were sequenced by immunoSEQ multiplex PCR, and TCRdb holds only the in-frame ones, with some missing. The sample records a few million clones, over 85% being singletons. V lost 1 base and J lost 0, with 13 bases in between. The CDR3 totals 16 residues. Germline V gene lookup returns CDR1 MNHNS and CDR2 SASEGT. The source material was naive CD4+ T cells from PBMCs. Regarding subset: CD45RA+ positively selected. The sequence came from a man aged 18 to 35 in good health. Some clones in this sample may be carry-over from other donors' samples. The chain has TRBV6-1 and TRBJ2-7; D gene ambiguous. The CDR3: CASSEVLGWSSYEQYF. The CDR3 coding sequence is TGTGCCAGCAGTGAAGTCCTTGGGTGGTCCTCCTACGAGCAGTACTTC.